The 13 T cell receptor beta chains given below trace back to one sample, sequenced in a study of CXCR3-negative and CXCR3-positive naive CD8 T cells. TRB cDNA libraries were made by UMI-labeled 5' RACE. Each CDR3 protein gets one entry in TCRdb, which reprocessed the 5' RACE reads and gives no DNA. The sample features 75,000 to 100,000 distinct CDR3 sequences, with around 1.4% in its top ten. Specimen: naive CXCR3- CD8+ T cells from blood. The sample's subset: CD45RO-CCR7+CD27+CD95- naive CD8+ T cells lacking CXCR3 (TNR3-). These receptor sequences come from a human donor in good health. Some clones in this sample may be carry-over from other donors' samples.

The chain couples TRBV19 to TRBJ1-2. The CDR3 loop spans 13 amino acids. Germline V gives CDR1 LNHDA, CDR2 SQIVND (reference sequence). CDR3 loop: CASSIGGYSGYTF.

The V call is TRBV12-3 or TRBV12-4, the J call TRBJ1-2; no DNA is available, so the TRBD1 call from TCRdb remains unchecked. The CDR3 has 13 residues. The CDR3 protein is CASSLGTGAGYTF.

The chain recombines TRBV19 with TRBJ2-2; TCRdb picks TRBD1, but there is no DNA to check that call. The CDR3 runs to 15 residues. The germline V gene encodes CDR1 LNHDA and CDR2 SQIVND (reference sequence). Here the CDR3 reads CASGNPGANTGELFF.

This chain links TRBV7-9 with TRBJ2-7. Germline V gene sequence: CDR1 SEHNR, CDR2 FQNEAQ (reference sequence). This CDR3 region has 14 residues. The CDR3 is CASSLPSRPYEEYF.

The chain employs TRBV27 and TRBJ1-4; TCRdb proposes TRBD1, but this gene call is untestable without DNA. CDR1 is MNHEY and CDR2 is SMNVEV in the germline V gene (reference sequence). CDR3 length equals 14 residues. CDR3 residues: CASSQTGYWEKLLF.

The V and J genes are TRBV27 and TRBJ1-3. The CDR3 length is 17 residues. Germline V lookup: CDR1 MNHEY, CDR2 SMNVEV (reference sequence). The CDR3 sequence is CASSLSGVTILGNTIYF.

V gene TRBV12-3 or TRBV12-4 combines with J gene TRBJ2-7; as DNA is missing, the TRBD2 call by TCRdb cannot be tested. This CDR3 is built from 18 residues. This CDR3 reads CASSPTSGGAGKGYEQYF.

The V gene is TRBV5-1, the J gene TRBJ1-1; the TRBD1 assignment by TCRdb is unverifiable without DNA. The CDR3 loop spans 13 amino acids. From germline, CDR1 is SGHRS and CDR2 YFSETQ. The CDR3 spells CASRWDRVTEAFF.

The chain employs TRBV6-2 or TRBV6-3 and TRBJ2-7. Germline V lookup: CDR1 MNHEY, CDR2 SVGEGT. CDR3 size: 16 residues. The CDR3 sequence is CASRMDARMESYEQYF.

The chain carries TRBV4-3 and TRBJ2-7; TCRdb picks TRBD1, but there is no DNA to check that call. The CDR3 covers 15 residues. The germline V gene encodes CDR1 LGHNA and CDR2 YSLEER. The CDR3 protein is CASSQDRTGTYEQHF.

CDR3 region: CASSQFDRTYEQYF. This chain uses TRBV23-1 with TRBJ2-7; TCRdb calls TRBD1, which cannot be checked without DNA. TRBV23-1 qualifies as an ORF whose function is uncertain. CDR3 size: 14 residues.

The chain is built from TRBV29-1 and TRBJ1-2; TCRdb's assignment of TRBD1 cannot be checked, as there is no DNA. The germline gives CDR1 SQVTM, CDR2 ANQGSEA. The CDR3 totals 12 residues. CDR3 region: CSARTGDYGYTF.

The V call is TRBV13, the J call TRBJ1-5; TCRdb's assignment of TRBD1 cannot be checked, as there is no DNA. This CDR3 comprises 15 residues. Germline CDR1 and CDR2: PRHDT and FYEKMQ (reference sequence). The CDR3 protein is CASSRDRESNQPQHF.